This T cell receptor beta chain was captured in a study of blood T cell repertoires in COVID-19. Study-wide background: Both acute and convalescent COVID-19 samples were obtained from the United States, Italy and Spain. PBMCs, B-cell-depleted T cells, or T cells provided the cDNA or gDNA that made up the material.

The CDR3 spans 15 residues. Germline lookup yields CDR1 PRHDT and CDR2 FYEKMQ (reference sequence). Trimming at V came to 0 bases and at J to 5 bases, leaving 5 bases not matched to a gene. In the authors' methods: Using reference gene primer amplification, nucleated cell counts were estimated. Libraries were prepared by immunoSEQ multiplex PCR; TCRdb keeps only in-frame clonotypes and omits some of them. From that table come the V and J calls and clone size; the DNA was used to work out D and trimming. The sample gives about 160,000 clones, roughly nine tenths of which show up once; around 4% is in the top ten.

The V and J genes are TRBV13 and TRBJ1-1; TRBD1 aligns across 8 bases. This receptor was taken from a woman in her sixties with active or convalescent COVID-19. The sample taken for sequencing was peripheral blood. CDR3 loop: CASSLGQGAQTEAFF. In DNA, the CDR3 is TGTGCCAGCAGCTTAGGCCAGGGGGCGCAGACTGAAGCTTTCTTT.